This is a list of T cell receptor beta chains from one sample in a study of CD8+ T cells in alopecia areata. TCRdb keeps only in-frame clones here, not all; method: immunoSEQ multiplex PCR. This table holds around 160,000 clones, about nine tenths found once. The material was CD8+ T cells sorted from blood, obtained at week 0. The receptor source for this set is a human donor with alopecia areata. Each CDR3 is given with its conserved first and last residue. Each record gives: V gene, clone size, J gene, CDR3 length, D gene, CDR3 protein, CDR3 DNA. The D gene is left open where the match is weak. Only part of the rows carry a size: once, few, many, or a class if the clone is expanded.

v_gene: TRBV15; abundance: -; j_gene: TRBJ1-2; len: 14; d_gene: -; CDR3aa: CATSRGQPSYGYTF; CDR3nt: TGTGCCACCAGCAGAGGACAGCCTTCCTATGGCTACACCTTC
v_gene: TRBV7-3; abundance: -; j_gene: TRBJ1-2; len: 14; d_gene: -; CDR3aa: CASSPQGSGYGYTF; CDR3nt: TGTGCCAGCAGCCCACAGGGTAGTGGCTATGGCTACACCTTC
v_gene: TRBV5-6; abundance: -; j_gene: TRBJ1-5; len: 12; d_gene: -; CDR3aa: CASSVGGEPQHF; CDR3nt: TGTGCCAGCAGCGTTGGGGGTGAGCCCCAGCATTTT
v_gene: TRBV6-1; abundance: -; j_gene: TRBJ2-7; len: 15; d_gene: -; CDR3aa: CASSEEDLSSYEQYF; CDR3nt: TGTGCCAGCAGTGAGGAGGACTTGAGCTCCTACGAGCAGTACTTC
v_gene: TRBV7-9; abundance: -; j_gene: TRBJ2-7; len: 12; d_gene: -; CDR3aa: CASSHRAYEQYF; CDR3nt: TGTGCCAGCAGCCATCGGGCGTACGAGCAGTACTTC
v_gene: TRBV7-7; abundance: -; j_gene: TRBJ1-3; len: 11; d_gene: -; CDR3aa: CATQVGNTIYF; CDR3nt: TGTGCCACCCAAGTCGGAAACACCATATATTTT
v_gene: TRBV18; abundance: -; j_gene: TRBJ2-7; len: 14; d_gene: TRBD1; CDR3aa: CASSPRTGDYEQYF; CDR3nt: TGTGCCAGCTCACCAAGGACAGGGGACTACGAGCAGTACTTC
v_gene: TRBV5-1; abundance: -; j_gene: TRBJ2-7; len: 14; d_gene: -; CDR3aa: CASSLGQSSYEQYF; CDR3nt: TGCGCCAGCAGCTTGGGGCAGAGCTCCTACGAGCAGTACTTC
v_gene: TRBV19; abundance: -; j_gene: TRBJ1-1; len: 13; d_gene: -; CDR3aa: CATSGAYGTEAFF; CDR3nt: TGTGCCACCTCCGGGGCCTATGGGACTGAAGCTTTCTTT
v_gene: TRBV11-2; abundance: -; j_gene: TRBJ2-3; len: 15; d_gene: -; CDR3aa: CASSLAGTSTDTQYF; CDR3nt: TGTGCCAGCAGCTTAGCTGGAACTAGCACAGATACGCAGTATTTT
v_gene: TRBV7-2; abundance: -; j_gene: TRBJ1-1; len: 15; d_gene: TRBD1; CDR3aa: CASSLIGQGTTEAFF; CDR3nt: TGTGCCAGCAGCCTCATCGGACAGGGGACCACTGAAGCTTTCTTT
v_gene: TRBV4-2; abundance: -; j_gene: TRBJ2-1; len: 14; d_gene: -; CDR3aa: CASSQAGSYNEQFF; CDR3nt: TGTGCCAGCAGCCAAGCGGGCAGCTACAATGAGCAGTTCTTC
v_gene: TRBV15; abundance: -; j_gene: TRBJ2-6; len: 15; d_gene: -; CDR3aa: CATSADRSGANVLTF; CDR3nt: TGTGCCACCAGCGCCGACAGATCTGGGGCCAACGTCCTGACTTTC
v_gene: TRBV29-1; abundance: -; j_gene: TRBJ1-1; len: 13; d_gene: TRBD1; CDR3aa: CSVYTGGPTEAFF; CDR3nt: TGCAGCGTTTATACAGGGGGCCCCACTGAAGCTTTCTTT
v_gene: TRBV30; abundance: -; j_gene: TRBJ2-7; len: 14; d_gene: TRBD1; CDR3aa: CAWSGGTGYYEQYF; CDR3nt: TGTGCCTGGAGCGGAGGGACAGGGTACTACGAGCAGTACTTC
v_gene: TRBV5-1; abundance: -; j_gene: TRBJ2-1; len: 16; d_gene: -; CDR3aa: CASSLGGLAGYNEQFF; CDR3nt: TGCGCCAGCAGCTTGGGTGGTCTAGCCGGCTACAATGAGCAGTTCTTC
v_gene: TRBV4-2; abundance: -; j_gene: TRBJ1-1; len: 15; d_gene: -; CDR3aa: CASSQDEGWNTEAFF; CDR3nt: TGTGCCAGCAGCCAAGACGAGGGGTGGAACACTGAAGCTTTCTTT
v_gene: TRBV5-1; abundance: -; j_gene: TRBJ1-1; len: 13; d_gene: -; CDR3aa: CASSPRVNTEAFF; CDR3nt: TGCGCCAGCAGCCCGCGTGTGAACACTGAAGCTTTCTTT
v_gene: TRBV6-1; abundance: -; j_gene: TRBJ2-4; len: 11; d_gene: -; CDR3aa: CASGGLNIQYF; CDR3nt: TGTGCCTCGGGTGGGCTGAACATTCAGTACTTC
v_gene: TRBV5-5; abundance: -; j_gene: TRBJ2-7; len: 14; d_gene: -; CDR3aa: CASSLGRATYEQYF; CDR3nt: TGTGCCAGCAGCTTGGGTCGGGCTACCTACGAGCAGTACTTC
v_gene: TRBV6-5; abundance: -; j_gene: TRBJ2-5; len: 11; d_gene: -; CDR3aa: CASRLLGTQYF; CDR3nt: TGTGCCAGCAGACTTCTGGGGACCCAGTACTTC
v_gene: TRBV29-1; abundance: -; j_gene: TRBJ2-7; len: 13; d_gene: TRBD2; CDR3aa: CSARTSGSYEQYF; CDR3nt: TGCAGCGCCCGGACTAGCGGGAGTTACGAGCAGTACTTC
v_gene: TRBV5-6; abundance: few; j_gene: TRBJ1-3; len: 14; d_gene: -; CDR3aa: CASSPDPSGNTIYF; CDR3nt: TGTGCCAGCAGCCCGGACCCGTCTGGAAACACCATATATTTT
v_gene: TRBV12-5; abundance: -; j_gene: TRBJ2-7; len: 12; d_gene: -; CDR3aa: CASGFLADEQYF; CDR3nt: TGTGCTAGTGGTTTTCTAGCTGACGAGCAGTACTTC
v_gene: TRBV30; abundance: -; j_gene: TRBJ2-3; len: 16; d_gene: TRBD2; CDR3aa: CAWSAKLAVSTDTQYF; CDR3nt: TGTGCCTGGAGTGCTAAACTAGCGGTTAGCACAGATACGCAGTATTTT
v_gene: TRBV5-1; abundance: -; j_gene: TRBJ2-7; len: 14; d_gene: -; CDR3aa: CASSFRGNPYEQYF; CDR3nt: TGCGCCAGCAGCTTCCGGGGAAACCCCTACGAGCAGTACTTC
v_gene: TRBV5-4; abundance: -; j_gene: TRBJ2-1; len: 13; d_gene: -; CDR3aa: CASNPGTPNEQFF; CDR3nt: TGTGCCAGCAACCCAGGGACCCCAAATGAGCAGTTCTTC
v_gene: TRBV7-9; abundance: -; j_gene: TRBJ2-3; len: 11; d_gene: -; CDR3aa: CASSFSDTQYF; CDR3nt: TGTGCCAGCAGCTTTTCGGATACGCAGTATTTT
v_gene: TRBV7-2; abundance: -; j_gene: TRBJ2-2; len: 15; d_gene: TRBD2; CDR3aa: CASSMGLGGVGELFF; CDR3nt: TGTGCCAGCAGCATGGGACTCGGGGGGGTCGGGGAGCTGTTTTTT
v_gene: TRBV10-2; abundance: -; j_gene: TRBJ2-3; len: 14; d_gene: -; CDR3aa: CAMSGPPGSDTQYF; CDR3nt: TGCGCCATGTCCGGGCCCCCGGGGTCAGATACGCAGTATTTT
v_gene: TRBV9; abundance: -; j_gene: TRBJ2-4; len: 14; d_gene: -; CDR3aa: CASSVADGGNIQYF; CDR3nt: TGTGCCAGCAGCGTAGCCGATGGGGGAAACATTCAGTACTTC
v_gene: TRBV4-1; abundance: -; j_gene: TRBJ2-7; len: 14; d_gene: -; CDR3aa: CASSQLEGIHEQYF; CDR3nt: TGCGCCAGCAGCCAACTTGAGGGTATTCACGAGCAGTACTTC
v_gene: TRBV5-4; abundance: few; j_gene: TRBJ2-3; len: 15; d_gene: TRBD2; CDR3aa: CASRTSGGAADTQYF; CDR3nt: TGTGCCAGCAGAACTAGCGGGGGGGCTGCAGATACGCAGTATTTT
v_gene: TRBV27; abundance: -; j_gene: TRBJ2-7; len: 14; d_gene: -; CDR3aa: CASSTRDSSYEQYF; CDR3nt: TGTGCCAGCAGTACTCGGGACTCATCCTACGAGCAGTACTTC
v_gene: TRBV4-1; abundance: -; j_gene: TRBJ2-7; len: 12; d_gene: TRBD1; CDR3aa: CASSGTGGEQYF; CDR3nt: TGCGCCAGCAGCGGGACAGGGGGCGAGCAGTACTTC
v_gene: TRBV19; abundance: -; j_gene: TRBJ1-1; len: 12; d_gene: -; CDR3aa: CASTNRYTEAFF; CDR3nt: TGTGCCAGTACAAACAGGTACACTGAAGCTTTCTTT
v_gene: TRBV7-9; abundance: -; j_gene: TRBJ1-1; len: 14; d_gene: -; CDR3aa: CASSHEDRDTEAFF; CDR3nt: TGTGCCAGCAGCCACGAAGACCGGGACACTGAAGCTTTCTTT
v_gene: TRBV13; abundance: -; j_gene: TRBJ2-3; len: 16; d_gene: TRBD1; CDR3aa: CASSSLDRGGTDTQYF; CDR3nt: TGTGCCAGCAGCTCACTTGACAGGGGAGGCACAGATACGCAGTATTTT
v_gene: TRBV19; abundance: -; j_gene: TRBJ2-2; len: 14; d_gene: TRBD1; CDR3aa: CASEQGTATGELFF; CDR3nt: TGTGCCAGTGAACAAGGGACAGCCACCGGGGAGCTGTTTTTT
v_gene: TRBV5-4; abundance: -; j_gene: TRBJ2-3; len: 13; d_gene: -; CDR3aa: CASSFLGGSPQYF; CDR3nt: TGTGCCAGCAGCTTCCTTGGTGGCTCGCCCCAGTATTTT
v_gene: TRBV5-1; abundance: -; j_gene: TRBJ1-1; len: 14; d_gene: -; CDR3aa: CASSLGYSGVEAFF; CDR3nt: TGCGCCAGCAGCTTGGGGTATTCCGGAGTTGAAGCTTTCTTT
v_gene: TRBV29-1; abundance: few; j_gene: TRBJ2-6; len: 13; d_gene: -; CDR3aa: CSVAVVGANVLTF; CDR3nt: TGCAGCGTTGCTGTTGTTGGGGCCAACGTCCTGACTTTC
v_gene: TRBV28; abundance: -; j_gene: TRBJ2-3; len: 13; d_gene: TRBD1; CDR3aa: CASSDRGADTQYF; CDR3nt: TGTGCCAGTTCTGACAGGGGGGCAGATACGCAGTATTTT
v_gene: TRBV29-1; abundance: -; j_gene: TRBJ2-2; len: 13; d_gene: -; CDR3aa: CSVVRGNTGELFF; CDR3nt: TGCAGCGTTGTCAGGGGTAACACCGGGGAGCTGTTTTTT